What follows are 23 T cell receptor beta chains derived from one specimen sequenced in a study of Ad26.COV2.S vaccination and SARS-CoV-2 variants (dated by TCRdb to the early 2020s). Interpreted using the paper, the treatment or condition label stands for: roughly 19 received Ad26.COV2.S at low or high dose, single or two shots; 5 received placebo; per-sample allocation not given. For vaccine and placebo recipients, repertoires were sequenced using samples collected on day 63 after the first injection. Preparation of the library involved the immunoSEQ multiplex PCR assay. Entries here come from immuneACCESS through TCRdb and include only in-frame sequences with V and J called. Some clones fail to appear in such tables; in the studies checked, an unresolved V gene covers under half of the shortfall, and the cause of the remainder is unknown. The sample includes about 250,000 clones, with 87% observed a single time. The ten most abundant clones make up around 3% of the sample.

Sequencing used peripheral blood, obtained in a trial of Ad26.COV2.S vaccine versus placebo. These receptor sequences come from a person aged 18 to 65 who received the Ad26.COV2.S COVID-19 vaccine or a placebo.

J is TRBJ2-5 and V is TRBV5-1; 10 bases match TRBD2. Per the germline V gene, CDR1 is SGHRS and CDR2 is YFSETQ. CDR3 length: 16 amino acids. V lost 0 bases to trimming and J lost 1 base; unmatched junction nucleotides: 3. The CDR3 reads CASSLGVAGGQETQYF. Here the CDR3 DNA reads TGCGCCAGCAGCTTGGGGGTAGCGGGGGGCCAAGAGACCCAGTACTTC.

The V call is TRBV2, the J call TRBJ1-2; D ambiguous. CDR1 and CDR2 from the germline V gene are SNHLY and FYNNEI. V was clipped by 4 bases and J by 5 bases, with 11 bases between them. This CDR3 region has 13 residues. CDR3 coding DNA: TGTGCCAGCAGTGTGGTCGAGTTATATGGCTACACCTTC. Translation: CASSVVELYGYTF.

The chain combines TRBV7-2 with TRBJ2-7, with 7 bases lining up with TRBD2. V was pared by 5 bases and J by 1 base, with 5 bases of the junction left unmatched. The CDR3 sequence is 14 residues long. The V gene's germline CDR1 is SGHTA and CDR2 FQGNSA. This CDR3 reads CASSPSGGSYEQYF. CDR3 coding DNA: TGTGCCAGCAGCCCATCCGGGGGGTCCTACGAGCAGTACTTC.

The rearrangement joins TRBV18 to TRBJ2-7; D call uncertain. The CDR3 spans 14 residues. CDR1 and CDR2 (germline): KGHSH, LQKENI. Trimming removed 2 bases from V and 0 bases from J, with 8 bases in between. The CDR3 protein is CASSPTASSYEQYF. The CDR3 DNA follows: TGTGCCAGCTCACCAACAGCGAGCTCCTACGAGCAGTACTTC.

CDR3 region: CASSPGQGQETQYF. The CDR3 DNA is TGTGCCAGCAGCCCGGGACAGGGACAAGAGACCCAGTACTTC. The chain employs TRBV2 and TRBJ2-5; TRBD1 matches 9 bases. CDR3 size: 14 residues. Germline V gene lookup returns CDR1 SNHLY and CDR2 FYNNEI. The J segment lost 2 bases and the V segment lost 6 bases, leaving 4 bases of the junction unmatched.

The chain couples TRBV6-5 to TRBJ2-3; 7 bases map to TRBD2. The germline V gene has CDR1 MNHEY and CDR2 SVGAGI. The CDR3 runs 15 residues. V dropped 2 bases and J dropped 6; count of bases not matched to a gene: 8. Written as DNA, the CDR3 is TGTGCCAGCAGTTACGGCTTCGGGGAGGGGGATACGCAGTATTTT. It encodes CASSYGFGEGDTQYF.

The chain is built from TRBV30 and TRBJ2-3; no clear D gene. Germline V gene lookup returns CDR1 GTSNPN and CDR2 SVGIG (reference sequence). The germline V and J ends were trimmed by 1 base and 0 bases, with 17 bases remaining between them. The CDR3 is 17 amino acids. The CDR3 here is CAWSGFWAATSTDTQYF. The CDR3 coding sequence is TGTGCCTGGAGTGGGTTTTGGGCGGCTACTAGCACAGATACGCAGTATTTT.

This clone was detected only once. The rearrangement links TRBV20-1 to TRBJ1-2; TRBD1 is a possible D gene (5 bases). Trimming left V 6 bases short and J 4 bases short, with 9 bases between. This CDR3 comprises 11 residues. Germline CDR1 is DFQATT and CDR2 is SNEGSKA (reference sequence). CDR3 DNA sequence: TGCAGTGCCAGGACACGCTATGGCTACACCTTC. Translation: CSARTRYGYTF.

This rearrangement joins TRBV4-2 to TRBJ1-1; weak D call: TRBD1 (6 bases). This CDR3 spans 15 amino acids. Germline V CDR1 and CDR2: LGHNA, YNFKEQ. The V end was cut by 1 base, the J end by 0 bases, with 9 bases between. CDR3 nucleotides: TGTGCCAGCAGCCAAGTCCAGGGGCTGAACACTGAAGCTTTCTTT. Protein product: CASSQVQGLNTEAFF.

The chain recombines TRBV6-2 or TRBV6-3 with TRBJ1-5; 7 positions match TRBD1. V lost 2 bases and J lost 3; bases outside the gene matches: 10. The V gene's germline CDR1 is MNHEY and CDR2 SVGEGT. CDR3 length: 17 residues. The CDR3 coding sequence is TGTGCCAGCAGTTACCCAGGGGGTAGACTTTACAATCAGCCCCAGCATTTT. Translated: CASSYPGGRLYNQPQHF.

The CDR3 reads CASSLAASTDTQYF. DNA of the CDR3: TGTGCCAGCAGTCTCGCTGCGAGCACAGATACGCAGTATTTT. The V gene is TRBV27, the J gene TRBJ2-3, with D hard to call. CDR1 and CDR2 from the germline V gene are MNHEY and SMNVEV (reference sequence). The V end lost 5 bases, the J end lost 0 bases, and 9 bases lay between the germline ends. The CDR3 spans 14 residues.

There are a few counts of this clone. The same CDR3 arises from other DNA sequences in this sample as well. CDR3 nucleotide sequence: TGTGCTAGTGGCTCCGGACAGCCCCAGCATTTT. It is translated as CASGSGQPQHF. The chain carries TRBV12-5 and TRBJ1-5; no firm D call. Germline CDR1 LGHNT, CDR2 FRNRAP. V lost 6 bases, J lost 7 bases, and 7 bases lay in between. The CDR3 extends over 11 amino acids.

This rearrangement joins TRBV6-2 or TRBV6-3 to TRBJ2-1; possible D gene TRBD1, 6 bases. This CDR3 region has 15 residues. Looked up from germline, CDR1 is MNHEY and CDR2 is SVGEGT. Trimming left V 3 bases short and J 4 bases short, with 13 bases between. The CDR3 sequence: CASSYQKGTYNEQFF. Here the CDR3 DNA reads TGTGCCAGCAGTTATCAGAAAGGGACATACAATGAGCAGTTCTTC.

The rearrangement links TRBV12-3 or TRBV12-4 to TRBJ1-1; D perhaps matches TRBD1 (6 bases). This CDR3 has 13 amino acids. V lost 7 bases to trimming and J lost 1 base, with 10 bases between them. CDR3 nucleotides: TGTGCCAGCATCCTGACAGGGAACACTGAAGCTTTCTTT. Its protein is CASILTGNTEAFF.

This clone occurred once. The V gene is TRBV5-1, the J gene TRBJ1-1; tentatively, D is TRBD1 (5 bases). V was cut by 4 bases and J by 5 bases, with 15 bases left in between. The CDR3 spans 14 residues. The germline V gene has CDR1 SGHRS and CDR2 YFSETQ. CDR3 residues: CASSPQTASTEAFF. In DNA, the CDR3 is TGCGCCAGCAGCCCCCAGACAGCGTCGACTGAAGCTTTCTTT.

Here the CDR3 reads CASSQSRTSGEQFF. CDR3 DNA sequence: TGTGCCAGCAGTCAGTCCAGGACTAGCGGTGAGCAGTTCTTC. The J gene is TRBJ2-1, the V gene TRBV25-1, with TRBD2 matching 10 bases. CDR1 is MGHDK, CDR2 SYGVNS, per germline. The CDR3 is made up of 14 amino acids. The V gene end was trimmed by 5 bases and the J gene end by 9 bases; junction bases not matched to a gene: 7.

V is TRBV10-3 and J is TRBJ1-5; possible D gene TRBD1, 5 bases. The CDR3 totals 14 residues. Germline CDR1 and CDR2: ENHRY and SYGVKD. V lost 4 bases and J 3 bases, leaving 10 bases between the germline ends. The CDR3 sequence is CAISGGANNQPQHF. The CDR3 DNA reads TGTGCCATCAGTGGCGGGGCAAACAATCAGCCCCAGCATTTT.

J is TRBJ2-3 and V is TRBV5-1, with TRBD2 matching 13 bases. The germline gives CDR1 SGHRS, CDR2 YFSETQ. The CDR3 has 22 amino acids. V lost 4 bases to trimming and J lost 0 bases; unmatched junction nucleotides: 20. Here the CDR3 reads CASSQGLAGRPASATSTDTQYF. CDR3 in DNA: TGCGCCAGCAGCCAGGGACTAGCGGGAAGGCCCGCAAGCGCAACTAGCACAGATACGCAGTATTTT.

The chain joins TRBV5-1 to TRBJ1-1, with 8 bases identical to TRBD1. CDR1 is SGHRS, CDR2 YFSETQ, per germline. The CDR3 has 17 residues. V shed 5 bases and J 2 bases; nucleotides not matched to a gene: 14. The CDR3 here is CASRPTGVFGSNTEAFF. CDR3 bases: TGCGCCAGCAGGCCGACAGGGGTTTTCGGAAGTAACACTGAAGCTTTCTTT.

This rearrangement joins TRBV11-2 to TRBJ1-2, with a possible D match to TRBD1 (5 bases). Trimming removed 3 bases from V and 6 bases from J, with 17 bases in between. The germline CDR1 and CDR2 sequences are SGHAT and FQNNGV. The CDR3 has 15 amino acids. The CDR3 coding sequence is TGTGCCAGCAGCTTCCCCACCCCGTCGGGACATGGCTACACCTTC. Protein product: CASSFPTPSGHGYTF.

This clone occurred a few times. The gene calls are TRBV6-5 and TRBJ2-5; TRBD1 aligns across 8 bases. V trimming: 4 bases; J trimming: 5 bases; junction bases outside the gene matches: 9. The CDR3 contains 15 residues. Germline lookup yields CDR1 MNHEY and CDR2 SVGAGI. The DNA of the CDR3 is TGTGCCAGCAGTTTCACCAGGGGGCTACGGGAGACCCAGTACTTC. The encoded protein is CASSFTRGLRETQYF.

V is TRBV20-1 and J is TRBJ1-2; a possible D gene is TRBD1 (6 bases). There are 14 residues in the CDR3. V gave up 3 bases and J gave up 2 bases, with 13 bases separating them. Germline V gene lookup returns CDR1 DFQATT and CDR2 SNEGSKA (reference sequence). CDR3 amino acids: CSASTGWSNYGYTF. The CDR3 DNA is TGCAGTGCTAGTACAGGGTGGTCAAACTATGGCTACACCTTC.

The genes are TRBV5-1 and TRBJ2-7, with D perhaps matching TRBD1 or TRBD2 (5 bases each). The germline V gene has CDR1 SGHRS and CDR2 YFSETQ. There are 15 residues in the CDR3. Between the trimmed V and J ends, which lost 5 bases and 4 bases, there was a span of 19 bases. Here the CDR3 reads CASRLVTGTRYEQYF. The CDR3 DNA is TGCGCCAGCAGATTAGTAACCGGGACGAGGTACGAGCAGTACTTC.